The clone carrying this T cell receptor beta chain was recorded a few times. Distinct nucleotide sequences in the sample also encode this CDR3. The table came from immunoSEQ multiplex PCR; TCRdb's copy has only in-frame clones and leaves some out. The table records around 500,000 clones, 70% to 90% of them present only once. This sample is drawn from a study of blood T cell repertoires in COVID-19. Per the germline V gene, CDR1 is MNHEY and CDR2 is SVGAGI. The CDR3 sequence is 15 residues long. V was trimmed by 0 bases and J by 0 bases, leaving 6 bases between them. The sample was PBMCs or T cells enriched from blood (not recorded which). The receptor's source is a woman aged 60-70 years who had recovered from COVID-19. The chain employs TRBV6-5 and TRBJ1-3; D is unclear. CDR3 sequence (DNA): TGTGCCAGCAGTTACTCGAGGTTCTCTGGAAACACCATATATTTT. Its protein is CASSYSRFSGNTIYF.